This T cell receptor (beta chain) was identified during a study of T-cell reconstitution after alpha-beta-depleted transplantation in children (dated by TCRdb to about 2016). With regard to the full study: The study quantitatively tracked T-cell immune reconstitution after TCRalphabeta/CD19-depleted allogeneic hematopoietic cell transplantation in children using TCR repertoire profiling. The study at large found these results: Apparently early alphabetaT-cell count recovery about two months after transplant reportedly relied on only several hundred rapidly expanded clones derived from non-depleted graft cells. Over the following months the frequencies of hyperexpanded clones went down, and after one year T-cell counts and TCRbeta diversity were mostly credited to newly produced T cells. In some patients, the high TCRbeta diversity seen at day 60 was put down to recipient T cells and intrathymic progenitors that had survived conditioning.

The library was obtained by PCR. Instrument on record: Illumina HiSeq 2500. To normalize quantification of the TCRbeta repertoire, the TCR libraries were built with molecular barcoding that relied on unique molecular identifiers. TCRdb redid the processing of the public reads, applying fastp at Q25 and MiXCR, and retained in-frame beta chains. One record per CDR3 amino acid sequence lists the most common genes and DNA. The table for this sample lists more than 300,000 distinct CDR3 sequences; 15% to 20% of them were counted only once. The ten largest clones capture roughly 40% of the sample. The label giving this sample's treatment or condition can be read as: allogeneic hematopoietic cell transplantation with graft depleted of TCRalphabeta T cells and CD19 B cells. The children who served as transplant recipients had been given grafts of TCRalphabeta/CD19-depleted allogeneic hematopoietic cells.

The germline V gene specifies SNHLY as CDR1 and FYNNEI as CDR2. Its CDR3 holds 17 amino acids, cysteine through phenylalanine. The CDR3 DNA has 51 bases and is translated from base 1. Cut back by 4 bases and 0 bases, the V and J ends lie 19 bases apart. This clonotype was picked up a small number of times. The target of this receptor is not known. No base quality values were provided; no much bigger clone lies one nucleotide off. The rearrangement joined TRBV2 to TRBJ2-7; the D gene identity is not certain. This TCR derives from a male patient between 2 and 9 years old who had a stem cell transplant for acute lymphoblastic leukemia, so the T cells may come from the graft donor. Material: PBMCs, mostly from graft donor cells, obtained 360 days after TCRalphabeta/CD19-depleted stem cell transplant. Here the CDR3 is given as CASSVRLIYTSSYEQYF. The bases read TGTGCCAGCAGTGTCCGTCTTATCTATACCAGCTCCTACGAGCAGTACTTC.